The sequence of this T cell receptor beta chain was determined in a study of CD8+ T cells in alopecia areata. The sequencing template was cDNA reverse transcribed from extracted RNA. TCRdb's copy holds only in-frame clones and misses some; the assay was immunoSEQ multiplex PCR. The profile shows 110,000 to 150,000 clones, 62% of them singletons. To note about this clone: Its antigen is not known.

Findings and limits, study-wide: In patients, TCRs were shared less clearly than in mice, and HLA may possibly be involved. In scalp samples, resident alphabeta T cells of normal skin are also sequenced.

Sequenced material: CD8+ T cells sorted from blood. The clonotype originates from a human donor in good health.

As DNA, the CDR3 is TGTGCCAGCAGCCCGGGACAGGGGGCGACTGAAGCTTTCTTT. Its protein is CASSPGQGATEAFF. The gene calls are TRBV6-5 and TRBJ1-1, with 12 bases that match TRBD1. The germline V gene encodes CDR1 MNHEY and CDR2 SVGAGI. The V gene end was trimmed by 6 bases and the J gene end by 5 bases; junction bases not matched to a gene: 4. This CDR3 is 14 amino acids long.